The 9 T cell receptor beta chains below were found in one sample sequenced in a study of T cells in Graves' hyperthyroidism and ophthalmopathy. From RNA transcripts, TCR beta CDR3 regions were amplified. HTBI primers were employed in a first-round RT-PCR of the TCR CDR3. TCRdb re-derived calls from the multiplex PCR reads in MiXCR, one entry per CDR3 protein. The sample contains roughly 240,000 distinct CDR3 sequences, about 25% of which appear only once. The sample consisted of blood. These receptors came from a woman aged 40 to 49 with Graves' ophthalmopathy.

This sequence joins TRBV6-1 and TRBJ1-2; weak D call: TRBD1 (6 bases). CDR3 size: 13 residues. V was cut by 6 bases and J by 8 bases, with 16 bases left in between. From germline, CDR1 is MNHNS and CDR2 SASEGT. CDR3 bases: TGTGCCAGCAGAATGACAGGTCTTGGCGGCTACACCTTC. Protein product: CASRMTGLGGYTF.

V and J are TRBV12-3 or TRBV12-4 and TRBJ1-2; D perhaps matches TRBD1 (5 bases). Deletions cut 4 bases from V and 7 bases from J, with 16 bases between. This CDR3 is built from 14 residues. CDR3 amino acids: CASSSKPGGGGYTF. The DNA of the CDR3 is TGTGCCAGCAGTTCAAAGCCCGGGGGGGGTGGCTACACCTTC.

This clonotype has just a few counts. At one boundary the junction diverges from the germline segment, which might be a read error. The chain employs TRBV11-2 and TRBJ2-7; TRBD2 agrees at 13 bases. CDR3 length: 18 amino acids. Looked up from germline, CDR1 is SGHAT and CDR2 is FQNNGV. CDR3 loop: CASSSGLAGEPPPREQYF. The DNA of the CDR3 is TGCGCCAGCAGCTCCGGACTAGCGGGGGAACCTCCACCCAGGGAGCAGTACTTC. The variable domain in full, completed from reference TRBV11-2 and TRBJ2-7, reads EAGVAQSPRYKIIEKRQSVAFWCNPISGHATLYWYQQILGQGPKLLIQFQNNGVVDDSQLPKDRFSAERLKGVDSTLKIQPAKLEDSAVYLCASSSGLAGEPPPREQYFGPGTRLTVT.

This clonotype showed up many times. The genes are TRBV20-1 and TRBJ2-7; D unclear. V lost 1 base and J lost 3, with 10 bases in between. Germline CDR1 DFQATT, CDR2 SNEGSKA (reference sequence). This CDR3 has 13 amino acids. This CDR3 is CSARAPPLYEQYF. CDR3 bases: TGCAGTGCTAGAGCACCACCCCTCTACGAGCAGTACTTC.

In its sample, this clonotype was seen many times. The DNA of the CDR3 is TGTGCCAGCCGGGACAGGGCGCAAGAGACCCAGTACTTC. It yields the protein CASRDRAQETQYF. V usage is TRBV11-3 and J usage is TRBJ2-5; 9 bases map to TRBD1. V shed 8 bases, J shed 2 bases, and the junction held 3 bases outside the gene matches. Germline V gene sequence: CDR1 SGHNT, CDR2 YENEEA. The CDR3 spans 13 residues.

This clonotype was picked up many times. The chain uses TRBV6-1 and TRBJ1-3; tentatively, D is TRBD1 (6 bases). CDR3 length equals 17 residues. The V gene's germline CDR1 is MNHNS and CDR2 SASEGT. Trimming left V 5 bases short and J 0 bases short, with 17 bases between. The CDR3 sequence: CASSKGVFGTSGNTIYF. DNA of the CDR3: TGTGCCAGCAGTAAGGGGGTTTTTGGGACCTCTGGAAACACCATATATTTT.

This clonotype was picked up a small number of times. This sequence joins TRBV12-3 or TRBV12-4 and TRBJ2-7; D uncertain. The ends were cut back, 6 bases at V and 3 bases at J, with 9 bases in the middle. The CDR3 sequence is 12 residues long. The CDR3 loop reads CASSPNVYEQYF. The CDR3 DNA follows: TGTGCCAGCAGCCCTAACGTCTACGAGCAGTACTTC.

This clonotype was seen a few times. One end of the junction is discordant with germline, which a read error may explain. The CDR3 nucleotides read TGTGCCAGCAGCTTAGATCCGATACCACGACAGCCCCAGCTTTTT. As protein: CASSLDPIPRQPQLF. The chain links TRBV11-2 to TRBJ1-5; possible D gene TRBD1, 5 bases. Per the germline V gene, CDR1 is SGHAT and CDR2 is FQNNGV. This CDR3 spans 15 amino acids.

This clonotype has more than one count but fewer than ten. This chain connects TRBV12-3 or TRBV12-4 to TRBJ2-7; tentative D call: TRBD2 (6 bases). With 4 bases removed from V and 0 bases from J, the gap between germline ends came to 13 bases. The CDR3 loop spans 15 amino acids. Here the CDR3 DNA reads TGTGCCAGCAGTTGGGCGGGGTTGAGCTCCTACGAGCAGTACTTC. Translation gives CASSWAGLSSYEQYF.